The clone carrying this T cell receptor beta chain has at least ten counts. Antigen: not known. Each CDR3 protein is one row after TCRdb ran MiXCR on the RT-PCR reads. The data contain 600,000 to 850,000 distinct CDR3 sequences, roughly 15% of them singletons. These data are taken from a study of response to subunit inactivated influenza vaccine. There are 14 residues in the CDR3. Germline V lookup: CDR1 MGHRA, CDR2 YSYEKL. V shed 8 bases, J shed 5 bases, and the junction held 4 bases outside the gene matches. Study results and limitations: The authors put forward the suggestion that each seasonal influenza vaccination may bring in only a limited number of new T cells.

Source: PBMCs from blood, taken around 14 days before vaccination. The chain couples TRBV4-1 to TRBJ1-6, with 9 bases identical to TRBD1. This TCR was recovered from a man over 45 who received an inactivated influenza vaccine. DNA for the CDR3: TGCGCCAGCCTGGGACAGGGAGATAATTCACCCCTCCACTTT. Protein product: CASLGQGDNSPLHF.